These 20 T cell receptor beta chains share one sample of origin, sequenced in a study of T cell repertoires in cytomegalovirus infection. In TCRdb, the reads were re-called with MiXCR into one record per CDR3 protein. The profile shows some 270,000 distinct CDR3 sequences, about a sixth of them singletons. The sample was CD8+ T cells from PBMCs. The receptor set was obtained from a human donor in good health (CMV status not recorded). Some clones in this sample may be carry-over from other donors' samples.

In DNA, the CDR3 is TGCGCCAGCAGCTTGGCATGGGGGGTGAACACTGAAGCTTTCTTT. Translated, it gives CASSLAWGVNTEAFF. The chain joins TRBV5-1 to TRBJ1-1; maybe TRBD1 (5 bases). This CDR3 spans 15 amino acids. The germline V and J ends were trimmed by 0 bases and 0 bases, with 9 bases remaining between them. Germline CDR1 and CDR2: SGHRS and YFSETQ.

This clonotype showed up many times. The chain has TRBV7-2 and TRBJ2-7; the match to TRBD2 covers 11 bases. The CDR3 totals 16 residues. Looked up from germline, CDR1 is SGHTA and CDR2 is FQGNSA. Germline trimming cut 1 base from V and 5 bases from J; bases unmatched to any gene: 7. This chain's CDR3 is CASSLVSGGARDEQYF. The CDR3 DNA is TGTGCCAGCAGCTTAGTTAGCGGGGGGGCCCGCGACGAGCAGTACTTC.

The J gene is TRBJ2-7, the V gene TRBV29-1, with 8 bases lining up with TRBD1. CDR3 length equals 13 residues. J lost 0 bases, V lost 5 bases, and 3 bases had no gene match. Germline-derived CDR1 and CDR2 are SQVTM and ANQGSEA. CDR3 sequence (DNA): TGCAGCGTTAAACAGGGGGACTCCTACGAGCAGTACTTC. Amino acid sequence: CSVKQGDSYEQYF.

This chain joins TRBV15 and TRBJ2-5; possible D gene TRBD2, 6 bases. The CDR3 totals 13 residues. V was cut by 2 bases and J by 5 bases, with 9 bases left in between. Per germline, CDR1 LNHNV and CDR2 YYDKDF (reference sequence). CDR3 region: CATSRPSVETQYF. The CDR3 DNA is TGTGCCACCAGCAGACCTAGCGTGGAGACCCAGTACTTC.

The sample holds a few counts of this clonotype. The chain joins TRBV6-1 to TRBJ2-1; possibly TRBD1 for D (5 bases). The V end lost 6 bases, the J end lost 8 bases, and 23 bases lay between the germline ends. In germline, CDR1 is MNHNS, CDR2 SASEGT. The CDR3 has 16 residues. The CDR3 loop is CASRDFVARAGHEQFF. The CDR3 region has the DNA TGTGCCAGCAGGGATTTCGTAGCCAGGGCTGGACATGAGCAGTTCTTC.

The CDR3: CASPGWGRTDTQYF. The CDR3 nucleotides are TGTGCCAGCCCTGGTTGGGGGCGCACAGATACGCAGTATTTT. J is TRBJ2-3 and V is TRBV2; D is possibly TRBD1 (6 bases). CDR1 is SNHLY, CDR2 FYNNEI, per germline. The V end was cut by 8 bases, the J end by 1 base, with 13 bases between. The CDR3 totals 14 residues.

This clonotype came up a few times. The germline gene is not matched at one end of the junction; a read error may be the cause. The rearrangement uses TRBV4-1 and TRBJ1-2; D is possibly TRBD1 (5 bases). The CDR3 contains 16 residues. In germline, CDR1 is MGHRA, CDR2 YSYEKL. This CDR3 is CASSHLNIQGENGYTF. CDR3 DNA sequence: TGTGCCAGCAGCCATTTGAATATCCAGGGCGAGAATGGCTACACCTTC.

This clonotype was recorded at least ten times. The chain has TRBV2 and TRBJ2-1; D gene uncertain. Germline-derived CDR1 and CDR2 are SNHLY and FYNNEI. Deletions cut 6 bases from V and 10 bases from J, with 13 bases between. The CDR3 is made up of 12 amino acids. The DNA of the CDR3 is TGTGCCAGCAGGAGACCCGGTTTGGAGCAGTTCTTC. Amino acids: CASRRPGLEQFF. Complete variable domain (other parts from reference TRBV2 and TRBJ2-1): EPEVTQTPSHQVTQMGQEVILRCVPISNHLYFYWYRQILGQKVEFLVSFYNNEISEKSEIFDDQFSVERPDGSNFTLKIRSTKLEDSAMYFCASRRPGLEQFFGPGTRLTVL.

The chain recombines TRBV6-2 or TRBV6-3 with TRBJ2-7, with D hard to call. This CDR3 is built from 12 residues. Germline V gene sequence: CDR1 MNHEY, CDR2 SVGEGT. Trimming shortened V by 0 bases and J by 7 bases, and 7 bases separated the two germline ends. The CDR3 DNA is TGTGCCAGCAGTTACTCTCGGGCAGAGCAGTACTTC. Translated: CASSYSRAEQYF.

In its sample, this clonotype was seen many times. The chain employs TRBV7-8 and TRBJ1-5; D remains ambiguous. V was shortened by 4 bases and J by 0 bases, with 10 bases between the two germline ends. There are 15 residues in the CDR3. Per germline, CDR1 SGHVS and CDR2 FQNEAQ. Here the CDR3 DNA reads TGTGCCAGCAGCTCGGAGGGTTATAGCAATCAGCCCCAGCATTTT. Translating it yields CASSSEGYSNQPQHF.

With regard to this clonotype: This clone may be a read error of a much larger clone one base away. This chain links TRBV11-2 with TRBJ1-2; 7 bases are a match to TRBD1. CDR1 and CDR2 (germline): SGHAT, FQNNGV. The ends lost 10 bases at V and 2 bases at J; junction bases unmatched: 13. This CDR3 is 15 amino acids long. CDR3 protein: CAIEDSGGWNYGYTF. DNA for the CDR3: TGTGCCATCGAGGACTCAGGGGGGTGGAACTATGGCTACACCTTC. The full variable domain, its missing parts supplied by reference TRBV11-2 and TRBJ1-2, is EAGVAQSPRYKIIEKRQSVAFWCNPISGHATLYWYQQILGQGPKLLIQFQNNGVVDDSQLPKDRFSAERLKGVDSTLKIQPAKLEDSAVYLCAIEDSGGWNYGYTFGSGTRLTVV.

This clonotype was found a few times. V is TRBV9 and J is TRBJ1-2; D gene ambiguous. The V gene lost 3 bases and the J gene lost 2 bases, with 14 bases spanning the gap. Germline V CDR1 and CDR2: SGDLS, YYNGEE. The CDR3 runs to 15 residues. CDR3 region: CASSAEDGQNYGYTF. The DNA for the CDR3 is TGTGCCAGCAGCGCGGAAGATGGGCAGAACTATGGCTACACCTTC.

A word on this clonotype: The junction departs from germline at one end; a sequencing error may be responsible. The genes are TRBV7-9 and TRBJ2-7; possibly TRBD2 for D (5 bases). This CDR3 spans 13 amino acids. CDR1 is SEHNR and CDR2 is FQNEAQ in the germline V gene (reference sequence). DNA of the CDR3: TGTACCAGCAGCTTAGAACTAGCCTACGAGCAGTACTTC. Its translation: CTSSLELAYEQYF. Full variable domain (missing parts from reference TRBV7-9 and TRBJ2-7): DTGVSQNPRHKITKRGQNVTFRCDPISEHNRLYWYRQTLGQGPEFLTYFQNEAQLEKSRLLSDRFSAERPKGSFSTLEIQRTEQGDSAMYLCTSSLELAYEQYFGPGTRLTVT.

This clonotype was observed a few times. This chain connects TRBV6-4 to TRBJ2-2, with a weak D call TRBD2 (6 bases). Germline V CDR1 and CDR2: MRHNA, SNTAGT. CDR3 length: 14 residues. V was pared by 2 bases and J by 3 bases, with 7 bases between. The CDR3 region has the DNA TGTGCCAGCAGTGACAGGGAGGACACCGGGGAGCTGTTTTTT. The encoded protein is CASSDREDTGELFF.

This clonotype was detected only a few times. The chain joins TRBV20-1 to TRBJ1-4; D may be TRBD1 (5 bases). The CDR3 length is 16 residues. Germline CDR1 and CDR2: DFQATT and SNEGSKA (reference sequence). V was shortened by 6 bases and J by 3 bases, with 20 bases between the two germline ends. As DNA, the CDR3 is TGCAGTGCAACTCCTGCCCGCGGGGCCTCTAATGAAAAACTGTTTTTT. It codes for CSATPARGASNEKLFF.

This clonotype occurred many times. V usage is TRBV4-1 and J usage is TRBJ2-7; weak D call: TRBD1 (6 bases). Germline CDR1 MGHRA, CDR2 YSYEKL. The V end lost 0 bases, the J end lost 3 bases, and 21 bases lay between the germline ends. The CDR3 sequence is 18 residues long. As DNA, the CDR3 is TGCGCCAGCAGCCAAGACCGTACCGGGACATCTCATCTCTACGAGCAGTACTTC. Translation: CASSQDRTGTSHLYEQYF.

This clonotype turned up a few times. The chain carries TRBV4-1 and TRBJ2-2; D unresolved. With 0 bases removed from V and 2 bases from J, the gap between germline ends came to 7 bases. CDR3 length: 15 residues. Per germline, CDR1 MGHRA and CDR2 YSYEKL. The CDR3 region is CASSQEASNTGELFF. The CDR3 DNA sequence: TGCGCCAGCAGCCAAGAGGCCTCTAACACCGGGGAGCTGTTTTTT.

This clonotype was seen a few times. The genes are TRBV13 and TRBJ1-1; the D gene is possibly TRBD1 (6 bases). CDR3 length: 13 amino acids. V shed 4 bases and J shed 3 bases, with 9 bases lying between them. Germline assignment: CDR1 PRHDT and CDR2 FYEKMQ (reference sequence). The CDR3 loop reads CASSSQGYTEAFF. CDR3 sequence (DNA): TGTGCCAGCAGCTCGCAGGGGTACACTGAAGCTTTCTTT.

This clonotype was seen a handful of times. V is TRBV6-6 and J is TRBJ1-2; D not certain. The CDR3 extends over 16 amino acids. V lost 0 bases and J 6 bases, leaving 17 bases between the germline ends. Per the germline V gene, CDR1 is MNHNY and CDR2 is SVGAGI (reference sequence). CDR3 protein: CASSYSHLVTADGYTF. DNA of the CDR3: TGTGCCAGCAGTTACTCCCATCTCGTTACAGCCGATGGCTACACCTTC.

This clonotype was counted a few times. The chain is built from TRBV20-1 and TRBJ2-7; TRBD2 might be the D (6 bases). Per the germline V gene, CDR1 is DFQATT and CDR2 is SNEGSKA (reference sequence). V lost 6 bases to trimming and J lost 4 bases, with 16 bases between them. The CDR3 is 13 amino acids. Written as DNA, the CDR3 is TGCAGTGCCCGAGGGGCTAGCGAGTACGAGCAGTACTTC. Amino acids: CSARGASEYEQYF.